The next 23 T cell receptor beta chains were all read from a single sample in a study of CD8 T cells in Susac syndrome. Random-hexamer reverse transcription was applied to about 0.45 to 1 ug RNA. TCRdb re-analysed the immunoSEQ multiplex PCR reads in MiXCR, keeping a single row per CDR3 protein. This sample has 200,000 to 250,000 distinct CDR3 sequences; about 94% occur once, and the top ten carry around 0.15%. Input material: CD4+ T cells from PBMCs. The receptor set was obtained from a human donor with Susac syndrome.

The chain has TRBV10-3 and TRBJ1-1, with 10 bases fitting TRBD1. Looked up from germline, CDR1 is ENHRY and CDR2 is SYGVKD. The CDR3 spans 13 residues. The V and J ends lost 6 bases and 7 bases, in that order; junction bases with no gene match: 5. In DNA, the CDR3 is TGTGCCATCAGGGGGACAGGGGAGGGTGAAGCTTTCTTT. Protein: CAIRGTGEGEAFF.

This chain connects TRBV6-1 to TRBJ1-5; D is ambiguous. Looked up from germline, CDR1 is MNHNS and CDR2 is SASEGT. Trimming took off 9 bases at V and 0 bases at J, with 15 bases between the two ends. The CDR3 sequence is 15 residues long. CDR3 sequence reads: CASIMAGGSNQPQHF. The CDR3 DNA is TGTGCCAGTATTATGGCGGGAGGTAGCAATCAGCCCCAGCATTTT.

This clonotype was picked up one time. This chain joins TRBV4-3 and TRBJ2-7; TRBD1 is a possible D gene (5 bases). Trimming removed 1 base from V and 3 bases from J, with 13 bases in between. CDR3 length: 15 amino acids. In germline, CDR1 is LGHNA, CDR2 YSLEER. The CDR3 coding sequence is TGCGCCAGCAGCCAAGGGGGCGAACCGGGCTACGAGCAGTACTTC. The encoded protein is CASSQGGEPGYEQYF.

This clonotype was seen only once. V gene TRBV6-5 combines with J gene TRBJ1-2; 8 nucleotides match TRBD1. V was pared by 6 bases and J by 4 bases, with 10 bases of the junction left unmatched. Per the germline V gene, CDR1 is MNHEY and CDR2 is SVGAGI. The CDR3 length is 15 residues. CDR3 nucleotides: TGTGCCAGCAGCTTATACGACAGGGGCGGCTATGGCTACACCTTC. Translation gives CASSLYDRGGYGYTF.

J is TRBJ1-4 and V is TRBV11-2, with 7 bases identical to TRBD1. The CDR3 is made up of 15 amino acids. Germline-derived CDR1 and CDR2 are SGHAT and FQNNGV. V was clipped by 0 bases and J by 8 bases; unmatched bases: 6. The CDR3 DNA is TGTGCCAGCAGCTTAGATAAAGGGGGCGACGAAAAACTGTTTTTT. Its translation: CASSLDKGGDEKLFF.

V gene TRBV6-2 or TRBV6-3 combines with J gene TRBJ2-7; D is ambiguous. With 4 bases removed from V and 2 bases from J, the gap between germline ends came to 15 bases. Per germline, CDR1 MNHEY and CDR2 SVGEGT. The CDR3 runs 15 residues. In nucleotides, the CDR3 is TGTGCCAGCAGTTCGTCATGGCAGGCGACCTACGAGCAGTACTTC. Translating it yields CASSSSWQATYEQYF.

The chain employs TRBV7-2 and TRBJ2-7, with D tentatively TRBD2 (6 bases). Germline V lookup: CDR1 SGHTA, CDR2 FQGNSA. The CDR3 contains 15 residues. V lost 4 bases, J lost 4 bases, and 17 bases lay in between. CDR3 coding DNA: TGTGCCAGCAGCTCCGGGGGTTTTGCTCGGTACGAGCAGTACTTC. This encodes CASSSGGFARYEQYF.

In regard to this clonotype: It is unclear where the CDR3 begins or ends on the DNA, so no DNA is shown, and the CDR3 is as TCRdb lists it. The chain carries TRBV6-2 or TRBV6-3 and TRBJ2-1; TRBD1 reflects the table's D call only, with no check against the DNA. The length of the CDR3 is 12 amino acids, counting both ends. The germline CDR1 and CDR2 sequences are MNHEY and SVGEGT. The CDR3 loop reads CASSVGPGEQFF.

The gene calls are TRBV12-3 or TRBV12-4 and TRBJ1-1; TRBD1 matches at 7 bases. The length of the CDR3 is 14 residues. V trimming: 6 bases; J trimming: 5 bases; junction bases outside the gene matches: 9. DNA of the CDR3: TGTGCCAGCAGGCCGGACAGGACGCCGACTGAAGCTTTCTTT. This codes for CASRPDRTPTEAFF.

The chain uses TRBV28 and TRBJ1-4; a weak D match, TRBD1 (6 bases). The germline V and J ends were trimmed by 5 bases and 7 bases, with 17 bases remaining between them. Germline V gives CDR1 MDHEN, CDR2 SYDVKM. The CDR3 totals 15 residues. The CDR3 DNA is TGTGCCAGCAGTCCGCCGACAGGTTTGGGTGAAAAACTGTTTTTT. As protein: CASSPPTGLGEKLFF.

This sequence joins TRBV15 and TRBJ1-2; 9 bases map to TRBD1. V shed 3 bases and J 6 bases; nucleotides not matched to a gene: 8. CDR1 and CDR2 from the germline V gene are LNHNV and YYDKDF (reference sequence). CDR3 length: 15 residues. DNA of the CDR3: TGTGCCACCAGCAGGCCTGGGACAGGGAACCATGGCTACACCTTC. It translates to CATSRPGTGNHGYTF. Looking up the rest from reference TRBV15 and TRBJ1-2 gives the full variable domain: DAMVIQNPRYQVTQFGKPVTLSCSQTLNHNVMYWYQQKSSQAPKLLFHYYDKDFNNEADTPDNFQSRRPNTSFCFLDIRSPGLGDTAMYLCATSRPGTGNHGYTFGSGTRLTVV.

The V call is TRBV2, the J call TRBJ2-3; no firm D call. This CDR3 contains 13 residues. Germline V gene data show CDR1 as SNHLY and CDR2 as FYNNEI. The germline V and J ends were trimmed by 1 base and 4 bases, with 6 bases remaining between them. The CDR3 coding sequence is TGTGCCAGCAGTGAAGGTCACCCAGATACGCAGTATTTT. Protein: CASSEGHPDTQYF.

This clonotype showed up just a few times. The chain links TRBV20-1 to TRBJ2-7; maybe TRBD2 (6 bases). Per germline, CDR1 DFQATT and CDR2 SNEGSKA (reference sequence). The CDR3 length is 13 residues. V gave up 0 bases and J gave up 1 base, with 7 bases separating them. The CDR3 spells CSARDGGSYEQYF. The CDR3 DNA reads TGCAGTGCTAGAGATGGAGGGTCCTACGAGCAGTACTTC.

This clonotype was counted a single time. The chain uses TRBV20-1 and TRBJ1-5; weak D call: TRBD1 (6 bases). Trimming shortened V by 0 bases and J by 0 bases, and 12 bases separated the two germline ends. The CDR3 loop spans 16 amino acids. From germline, CDR1 is DFQATT and CDR2 SNEGSKA (reference sequence). The CDR3 sequence is CSARDLQGNSNQPQHF. CDR3 coding DNA: TGCAGTGCTAGAGACTTACAGGGAAATAGCAATCAGCCCCAGCATTTT.

The chain links TRBV7-2 to TRBJ1-4, with 7 bases matching TRBD1. This CDR3 comprises 16 residues. CDR1 and CDR2 from the germline V gene are SGHTA and FQGNSA. Trimming removed 3 bases from V and 8 bases from J; junction bases left unmatched: 12. The CDR3 loop is CASSFGGRQGPEKLFF. The DNA of the CDR3 is TGTGCCAGCAGCTTTGGAGGTCGACAGGGTCCGGAAAAACTGTTTTTT.

The V gene is TRBV20-1, the J gene TRBJ1-5; 11 bases line up with TRBD1. J gave up 6 bases and V 4 bases, and 8 bases lay outside the gene matches. The CDR3 is made up of 15 amino acids. CDR1 and CDR2 from the germline V gene are DFQATT and SNEGSKA (reference sequence). This chain's CDR3 is CSATRTGGAGQPQHF. The CDR3 nucleotides read TGCAGTGCTACCCGGACAGGGGGCGCGGGTCAGCCCCAGCATTTT.

This clonotype was seen only once. The chain is built from TRBV6-5 and TRBJ1-2; TRBD1 might be the D (5 bases). The V and J ends lost 6 bases and 7 bases respectively, with 18 bases between them. The germline CDR1 and CDR2 sequences are MNHEY and SVGAGI. The CDR3 runs 14 residues. The CDR3 bases are TGTGCCAGCAGATCGACCGTCCTTAGGGGTGGCTACACCTTC. Translating it yields CASRSTVLRGGYTF.

The gene calls are TRBV7-2 and TRBJ2-2; 11 bases map to TRBD2. Germline V CDR1 and CDR2: SGHTA, FQGNSA. This CDR3 spans 18 amino acids. V shed 2 bases and J 0 bases; nucleotides not matched to a gene: 5. The CDR3 DNA reads TGTGCCAGCAGCTTAAGACTAGCGGGGCCTTCGAACACCGGGGAGCTGTTTTTT. Its protein is CASSLRLAGPSNTGELFF.

CDR3 DNA: TGCAGTGCCGGGACTAGCGGGGGACCGGGAGAGACCCAGTACTTC. It specifies CSAGTSGGPGETQYF. J is TRBJ2-5 and V is TRBV20-1; TRBD2 matches at 14 bases. The CDR3 is 15 amino acids. Germline V gene lookup returns CDR1 DFQATT and CDR2 SNEGSKA (reference sequence). The trim removed 6 bases at V and 4 bases at J, leaving 7 bases unmatched.

V and J are TRBV9 and TRBJ2-5; perhaps TRBD1 as D (6 bases). The CDR3 extends over 15 amino acids. V was pared by 0 bases and J by 3 bases, with 12 bases between. CDR1 is SGDLS, CDR2 YYNGEE, per germline. The CDR3 DNA reads as TGTGCCAGCAGCGTAGGGGACATTCGTGAAGAGACCCAGTACTTC. This encodes CASSVGDIREETQYF.

The V gene is TRBV7-3, the J gene TRBJ2-1, with TRBD2 matching 9 bases. CDR3 size: 15 residues. Germline loops: CDR1 SGHTA, CDR2 FQGTGA. Unmatched junction bases numbered 3, after V lost 1 base and J lost 5 bases. The chain's CDR3 is CASSLSGGAHNEQFF. The CDR3 region has the DNA TGTGCCAGCAGCTTAAGCGGGGGGGCGCACAATGAGCAGTTCTTC.

This chain joins TRBV5-1 and TRBJ2-7, with D possibly TRBD1 on 5 matching bases. The V and J ends lost 3 bases and 2 bases respectively, with 12 bases between them. CDR3 size: 14 residues. The germline V gene has CDR1 SGHRS and CDR2 YFSETQ. Here the CDR3 reads CASSWGGGTYEQYF. DNA for the CDR3: TGCGCCAGCAGCTGGGGCGGCGGAACCTACGAGCAGTACTTC.

The V gene is TRBV20-1, the J gene TRBJ2-5, with TRBD1 matching 7 bases. CDR1 is DFQATT and CDR2 is SNEGSKA in the germline V gene (reference sequence). This CDR3 comprises 15 residues. The V gene end was trimmed by 6 bases and the J gene end by 0 bases; junction bases not matched to a gene: 10. The CDR3 nucleotides read TGCAGTGCCCCCAGGACAGGAACTTACCAAGAGACCCAGTACTTC. As protein: CSAPRTGTYQETQYF.